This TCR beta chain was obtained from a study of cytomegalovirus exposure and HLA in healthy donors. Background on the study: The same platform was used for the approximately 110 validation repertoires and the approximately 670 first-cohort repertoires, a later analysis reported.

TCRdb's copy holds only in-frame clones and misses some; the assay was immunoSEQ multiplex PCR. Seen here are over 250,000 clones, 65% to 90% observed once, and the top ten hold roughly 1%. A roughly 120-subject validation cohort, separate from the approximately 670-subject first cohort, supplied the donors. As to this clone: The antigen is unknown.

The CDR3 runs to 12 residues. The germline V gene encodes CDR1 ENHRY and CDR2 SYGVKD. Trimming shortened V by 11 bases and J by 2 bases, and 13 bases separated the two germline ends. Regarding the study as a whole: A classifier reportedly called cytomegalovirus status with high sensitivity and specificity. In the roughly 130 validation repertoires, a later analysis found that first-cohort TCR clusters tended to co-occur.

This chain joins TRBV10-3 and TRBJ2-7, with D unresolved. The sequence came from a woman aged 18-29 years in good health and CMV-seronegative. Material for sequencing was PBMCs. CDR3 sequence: CAARQEPYEQYF. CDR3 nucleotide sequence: TGTGCCGCCCGGCAGGAACCCTACGAGCAGTACTTC.